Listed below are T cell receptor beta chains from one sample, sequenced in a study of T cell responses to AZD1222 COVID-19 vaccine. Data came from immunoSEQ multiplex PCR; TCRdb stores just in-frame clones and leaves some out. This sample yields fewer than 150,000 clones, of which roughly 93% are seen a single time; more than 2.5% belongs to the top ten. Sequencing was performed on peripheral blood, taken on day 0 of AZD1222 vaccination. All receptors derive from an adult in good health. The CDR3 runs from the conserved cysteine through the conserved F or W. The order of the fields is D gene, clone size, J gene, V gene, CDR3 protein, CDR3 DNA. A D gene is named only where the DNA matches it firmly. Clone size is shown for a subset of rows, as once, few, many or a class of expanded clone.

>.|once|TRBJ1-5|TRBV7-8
CASSWTVNSNQPQHF
TGTGCCAGCAGCTGGACAGTTAATAGCAATCAGCCCCAGCATTTT
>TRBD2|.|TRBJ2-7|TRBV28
CASRLLAGVYEQYF
TGTGCCAGCAGGCTACTAGCGGGGGTCTACGAGCAGTACTTC
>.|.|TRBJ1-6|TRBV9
CASSVGADNSPLHF
TGTGCCAGCAGCGTAGGAGCAGATAATTCACCCCTCCACTTT
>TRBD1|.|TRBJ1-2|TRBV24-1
CATSETGTERNYGYTF
TGTGCCACCAGTGAGACCGGGACAGAAAGGAACTATGGCTACACCTTC
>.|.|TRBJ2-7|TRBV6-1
CASSELAVSSYEQYF
TGTGCCAGCAGTGAGTTAGCGGTTAGCTCCTACGAGCAGTACTTC
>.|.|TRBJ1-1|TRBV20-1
CSASRGNTEAFF
TGCAGTGCTAGTCGAGGGAACACTGAAGCTTTCTTT
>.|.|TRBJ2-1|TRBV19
CASSIEGQSSYNEQFF
TGTGCCAGTAGTATTGAAGGACAGAGCTCCTACAATGAGCAGTTCTTC
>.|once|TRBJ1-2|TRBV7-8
CASSLMSGQGSGYTF
TGTGCCAGCAGTTTGATGTCGGGGCAGGGAAGTGGCTACACCTTC
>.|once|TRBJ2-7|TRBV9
CASSPGFSSYEQYF
TGTGCCAGCAGCCCGGGTTTCAGCTCCTACGAGCAGTACTTC
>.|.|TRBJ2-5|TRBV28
CASSSLGQPGIQYF
TGTGCCAGCAGTTCCCTCGGACAGCCAGGAATCCAGTACTTC
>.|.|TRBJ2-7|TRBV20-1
CSAAATREQYF
TGCAGTGCTGCGGCGACTCGGGAGCAGTACTTC
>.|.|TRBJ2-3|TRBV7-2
CASSPRTKATDTQYF
TGTGCCAGCAGCCCGCGGACGAAAGCCACAGATACGCAGTATTTT
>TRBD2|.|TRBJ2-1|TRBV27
CASSEGLAPYNEQFF
TGTGCCAGCAGTGAGGGACTAGCGCCCTACAATGAGCAGTTCTTC
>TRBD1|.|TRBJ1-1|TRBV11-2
CASSLQKSTGRRRNTEAFF
TGTGCCAGCAGCTTACAAAAATCGACAGGGAGGAGGAGGAACACTGAAGCTTTCTTT
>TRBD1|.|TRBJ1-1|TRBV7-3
CASSFGTQGAEAFF
TGTGCCAGCAGCTTCGGCACACAGGGGGCTGAAGCTTTCTTT
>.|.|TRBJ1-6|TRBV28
CASSLSGRSNSPLHF
TGTGCCAGCAGTTTATCGGGGCGGAGCAATTCACCCCTCCACTTT
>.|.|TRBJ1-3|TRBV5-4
CASSLWRSGNTIYF
TGTGCCAGCAGCTTGTGGAGGTCTGGAAACACCATATATTTT
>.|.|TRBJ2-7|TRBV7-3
CASSLTWGVPYEQYF
TGTGCCAGCAGCTTAACCTGGGGAGTACCCTACGAGCAGTACTTC
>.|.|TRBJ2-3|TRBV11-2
CASSLVVAGNTQYF
TGTGCCAGCAGCTTAGTGGTTGCGGGGAATACGCAGTATTTT
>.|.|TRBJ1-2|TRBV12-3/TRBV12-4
CASSLGEGYTF
TGTGCCAGCAGTTTAGGGGAAGGCTACACCTTC
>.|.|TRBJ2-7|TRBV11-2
CASSLSAIREQYF
TGTGCCAGCAGCCTGTCGGCCATTAGGGAGCAGTACTTC